Described below is a single T cell receptor (beta chain) sequence and its context. The target of this receptor is not known. No quality values exist for individual bases; no much larger clone is one base distant. The immunoSEQ Assay, a bias-controlled multiplex PCR, was used to amplify TCRbeta CDR3 regions from genomic DNA. In the authors' own workflow: The number of nucleated cells in each sample was estimated from the amplification of reference gene primers within the assay. Sequence reads were collapsed and filtered to measure the absolute abundance of every unique TCRbeta CDR3 rearrangement. For each sample, productive Simpson clonality was calculated as the square root of Simpson's diversity index over productive rearrangements. Held by TCRdb, this immuneACCESS table contains in-frame sequences only and omits some clones. Under half of the omission traces to an unresolved V gene where checked; the cause of the rest is unknown. The V and J calls and clone size come from that table; D and trimming were worked out from the DNA. Counted in this sample were 77,000 or so clones; around 83% of them appeared once. Together, the top ten hold more than 5% of the sample.

The data originate from a study of blood T cell repertoires in COVID-19 (TCRdb year 2020). Looking at the study overall: Samples covering the acute and convalescent phases of COVID-19 were provided by collaborators in the United States, Italy and Spain. The samples were drawn from the first 160 participants of the ongoing ImmuneRACE study and from 950 to 1,500 subjects provided by 6 global collaborators. Where available, HLA class I and class II types were obtained from metadata supplied by the sample provider rather than from assay-based typing. The prospective study material was composed of cDNA or gDNA derived from T cells, B-cell-depleted T cells, or PBMCs. The repertoires were released in a freely available public database meant as a resource for research on the immune response to SARS-CoV-2. Nearly every sample came with metadata listing a de-identified subject ID, COVID-19 status, age in years and sex. Deeply sampled blood TCRbeta repertoires from subjects exposed to, actively infected with, or recovered from COVID-19 were included in the dataset. Here is what the overall study found, with its caveats: Clinical and demographic metadata were provided uncurated, with the amount varying by source and participant.

Whole blood was collected in K2EDTA tubes by collaborating institutions according to the institutions' own protocols. Collaborator samples were shipped for TCRbeta analysis as frozen whole blood, isolated PBMCs, or DNA extracted from either sample type. This TCR came from a woman aged 55-75 years with acute or convalescent COVID-19. Input material: peripheral blood.

In nucleotides, the sequence is TGCGCCAGCAGCGCCAAGGGACTAGCGGGGCAAGAGACCCAGTACTTC. Its protein product is CASSAKGLAGQETQYF. Recombination joined TRBV5-1 with TRBJ2-5, with 13 middle bases fitting TRBD2. CDR1 SGHRS and CDR2 YFSETQ are derived from the germline V gene. Including the terminal cysteine and phenylalanine, the CDR3 comprises 16 residues. Of all the DNA, just the CDR3 is kept, 48 bases in frame from base 1. V is trimmed back by 4 bases and J by 2 bases, and the junction contains 5 bases that no gene match accounts for.